Listed below are T cell receptor beta chains from one sample, sequenced in a study of regulatory T cells in long-lasting Graves disease. MiXCR, run by TCRdb on the multiplex PCR reads, gives a single entry per CDR3 protein. The sample carries 300,000 to 400,000 distinct CDR3 sequences, about a sixth recorded once. In addition, the sample was reused for a study of T cells in Graves' hyperthyroidism and ophthalmopathy.

Specimen: peripheral blood mononuclear cells (PBMCs), collected at new diagnosis, from a patient treated with antithyroid drugs. The receptors were sampled from a man in his forties with Graves disease. CDR3s include the opening cysteine and the closing phenylalanine or tryptophan. D genes are given only for firm matches. Expanded clones are given a class, and other clones once, few, many or no size at all.

many,TRBV28,.,TRBJ1-6,CASSERANSPLHF,TGTGCCAGCAGTGAAAGGGCTAATTCACCCCTCCACTTT
many,TRBV2,TRBD2,TRBJ2-7,CASSFLLAGPYEQYF,TGTGCCAGCAGTTTCCTACTAGCGGGTCCATACGAGCAGTACTTC
.,TRBV20-1,TRBD2,TRBJ2-7,CSITGGGVGEQYF,TGCAGTATCACGGGAGGGGGGGTTGGCGAGCAGTACTTC
few,TRBV2,.,TRBJ1-6,CASSEALGGSYNSPLHF,TGTGCCAGCAGTGAAGCGCTTGGAGGCTCCTATAATTCACCCCTCCACTTT
many,TRBV5-1,.,TRBJ1-2,CASSLSGAANYGYTF,TGCGCCAGCAGCTTGAGTGGGGCAGCTAACTATGGCTACACCTTC
few,TRBV9,TRBD2,TRBJ2-1,CASSGRGSGGANEQFF,TGTGCCAGCAGCGGGAGGGGGAGCGGGGGGGCGAATGAGCAGTTCTTC
many,TRBV28,.,TRBJ1-5,CASSGHREISNQPQHF,TGTGCCAGCAGTGGCCACAGAGAGATTAGCAATCAGCCCCAGCATTTT
many,TRBV18,.,TRBJ1-5,CASSPQGNQPQHF,TGTGCCAGCTCCCCGCAAGGCAATCAGCCCCAGCATTTT
.,TRBV28,.,TRBJ1-5,CASNSWNQPQHF,TGTGCCAGCAACAGTTGGAATCAGCCCCAGCATTTT
many,TRBV4-2,TRBD2,TRBJ2-1,CASSRDGTSGANEQFF,TGTGCCAGCAGCCGAGACGGGACTAGCGGGGCCAATGAGCAGTTCTTC
many,TRBV3-1,.,TRBJ2-7,CASRTGYEQYF,TGTGCCAGCAGGACCGGGTACGAGCAGTACTTC
.,TRBV28,TRBD2,TRBJ2-2,CASSPPSGGAVGELFF,TGTGCCAGCAGTCCTCCGAGCGGGGGGGCCGTCGGGGAGCTGTTTTTT
many,TRBV2,TRBD2,TRBJ2-3,CASAGDGNWDTDTQYF,TGTGCCAGCGCGGGGGATGGGAATTGGGACACAGATACGCAGTATTTT
many,TRBV6-5,.,TRBJ2-3,CASSSQGIGTDTQYF,TGTGCCAGCAGTTCCCAGGGGATCGGCACAGATACGCAGTATTTT
many,TRBV7-6,TRBD2,TRBJ2-3,CASSPAVTSGGADTQYF,TGTGCCAGCAGCCCTGCAGTGACTAGCGGGGGGGCAGATACGCAGTATTTT